This entry describes one T cell receptor beta chain. Its antigen is unidentified. This table comes from immunoSEQ multiplex PCR, and its TCRdb copy is limited to in-frame clones, with some not included. The table includes around 70,000 clones, 75% to 95% detected once. This sample was included in a study of cytotoxic CD8 clonotypes in ibrutinib-treated CLL. Study results and limitations: Clonality showed a rise at ibrutinib response that reversed toward baseline at progression. Baseline levels of clonality went above those of age-matched healthy donors and moved with circulating CD8+ T-cell counts.

Germline V lookup: CDR1 LNHDA, CDR2 SQIVND (reference sequence). The CDR3 sequence is 15 residues long. J lost 2 bases, V lost 6 bases, and 8 bases had no gene match. Roughly 2 micrograms of genomic DNA, which was extracted from cryopreserved PBMCs, served as the material used for the TCR beta libraries. The receptor's source is a human donor with chronic lymphocytic leukemia. The chain recombines TRBV19 with TRBJ2-5, with 8 bases identical to TRBD2. The sequencing here drew on PBMCs, taken after 12 months of ibrutinib treatment. As DNA, the CDR3 is TGTGCCAGTAGGGGACGGGCGGGAGGTCAAGAGACCCAGTACTTC. Translation gives CASRGRAGGQETQYF. Full variable domain (outside the CDR3, taken from reference TRBV19 and TRBJ2-5): DGGITQSPKYLFRKEGQNVTLSCEQNLNHDAMYWYRQDPGQGLRLIYYSQIVNDFQKGDIAEGYSVSREKKESFPLTVTSAQKNPTAFYLCASRGRAGGQETQYFGPGTRLLVL.